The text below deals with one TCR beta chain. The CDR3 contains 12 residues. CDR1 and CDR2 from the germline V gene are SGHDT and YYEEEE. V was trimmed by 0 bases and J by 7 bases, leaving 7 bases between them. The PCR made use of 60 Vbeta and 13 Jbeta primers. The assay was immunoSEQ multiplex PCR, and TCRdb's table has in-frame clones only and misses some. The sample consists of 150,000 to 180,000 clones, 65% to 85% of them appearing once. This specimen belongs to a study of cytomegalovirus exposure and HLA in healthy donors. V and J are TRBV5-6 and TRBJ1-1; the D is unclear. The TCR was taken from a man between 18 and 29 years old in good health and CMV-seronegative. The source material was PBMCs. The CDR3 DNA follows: TGTGCCAGCAGCTTGGGGGAGGTTGAAGCTTTCTTT. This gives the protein CASSLGEVEAFF.